This is a list of T cell receptor beta chains from one sample in a study of T cell responses to AZD1222 COVID-19 vaccine. This table comes from immunoSEQ multiplex PCR, and its TCRdb copy is limited to in-frame clones, with some not included. This table has about 92,000 clones, roughly 93% appearing once. The sequencing here drew on peripheral blood, taken on day 0 of AZD1222 vaccination. All receptors derive from an adult in good health. Each CDR3 is given with its conserved first and last residue. The D gene is left open where the match is weak. Size is stated for part of the rows, as once, few or many counts, or as a class when the clone is expanded.

d_call clone_size j_call v_call cdr3_aa cdr3_nt
NA NA TRBJ2-7 TRBV7-2 CASSLEAFSFSYEQYF TGTGCCAGCAGCTTAGAGGCGTTTAGTTTCTCCTACGAGCAGTACTTC
TRBD1 NA TRBJ1-5 TRBV7-9 CASSLGGTGHQPQHF TGTGCCAGCAGCTTAGGGGGGACAGGGCATCAGCCCCAGCATTTT
NA NA TRBJ1-1 TRBV30 CAWSEQLNTEAFF TGTGCCTGGAGTGAACAGTTGAACACTGAAGCTTTCTTT
NA NA TRBJ1-5 TRBV5-1 CASSLAGGNQPQHF TGCGCCAGCAGCTTGGCCGGAGGGAATCAGCCCCAGCATTTT
NA NA TRBJ2-7 TRBV7-8 CASSLARRNEQYF TGTGCCAGCAGCTTAGCGCGCCGAAACGAGCAGTACTTC
TRBD1 once TRBJ1-1 TRBV5-6 CASSRDRRETTEAFF TGTGCCAGCAGCCGGGACAGGAGGGAAACGACTGAAGCTTTCTTT
NA NA TRBJ2-2 TRBV3-1/TRBV3-2 CASQGTGELFF TGTGCCAGCCAGGGGACCGGGGAGCTGTTTTTT
TRBD1 NA TRBJ2-7 TRBV19 CASSMGQGISYEQYF TGTGCCAGTAGTATGGGACAGGGAATTTCCTACGAGCAGTACTTC
NA NA TRBJ1-3 TRBV6-2/TRBV6-3 CASSGFSGNTIYF TGTGCCAGCAGCGGATTCTCTGGAAACACCATATATTTT
TRBD1 NA TRBJ1-1 TRBV29-1 CSVLTGWGEAFF TGCAGCGTTTTGACAGGGTGGGGTGAAGCTTTCTTT
NA NA TRBJ2-7 TRBV21-1 CASSLRTSGVSYEQYF TGTGCCAGCAGCTTAAGGACTAGCGGGGTCTCCTACGAGCAGTACTTC
NA NA TRBJ1-1 TRBV9 CASSPGGWDTEAFF TGTGCCAGCAGCCCCGGGGGCTGGGACACTGAAGCTTTCTTT
NA NA TRBJ2-7 TRBV7-2 CASSLLTYEQYF TGTGCCAGCAGCTTACTCACCTACGAGCAGTACTTC
TRBD1 NA TRBJ1-2 TRBV2 CASSSIPDRGSGYTF TGTGCCAGCAGTTCCATACCGGACAGGGGCTCTGGCTACACCTTC
NA NA TRBJ1-2 TRBV2 CASSDPSYTF TGTGCCAGCAGTGACCCGAGCTACACCTTC
NA NA TRBJ2-2 TRBV6-6 CASSYHRQANTGELFF TGTGCCAGCAGTTACCATAGACAGGCCAACACCGGGGAGCTGTTTTTT
NA once TRBJ2-7 TRBV4-3 CASSQDRGEQYF TGCGCCAGCAGCCAAGACCGGGGCGAGCAGTACTTC
TRBD1 NA TRBJ1-6 TRBV9 CASSARDRYNSPLHF TGTGCCAGCAGCGCCCGGGACAGATATAATTCACCCCTCCACTTT
NA NA TRBJ1-2 TRBV29-1 CSGRSGETYGYTF TGCAGCGGGAGATCAGGGGAAACCTATGGCTACACCTTC
NA NA TRBJ2-2 TRBV9 CASTTRNPPTGELFF TGTGCCAGCACAACCCGGAACCCTCCCACCGGGGAGCTGTTTTTT
TRBD1 NA TRBJ1-1 TRBV4-1 CASSQDLARGRAEAFF TGCGCCAGCAGCCAAGATTTGGCCAGGGGGCGCGCTGAAGCTTTCTTT
TRBD2 NA TRBJ2-5 TRBV7-2 CASSFAPGGAGETQYF TGTGCCAGCAGCTTCGCGCCCGGGGGGGCTGGGGAGACCCAGTACTTC
NA NA TRBJ1-5 TRBV6-1 CASSDWGSQPQHF TGTGCCAGCAGTGATTGGGGTTCCCAGCCCCAGCATTTT
NA NA TRBJ2-3 TRBV18 CASSPTSDTQYF TGTGCCAGCTCGCCCACATCAGATACGCAGTATTTT
NA NA TRBJ1-1 TRBV7-3 CASSAGQGITEAFF TGTGCCAGCAGCGCGGGGCAGGGGATTACTGAAGCTTTCTTT
TRBD2 NA TRBJ2-2 TRBV9 CASSVRGTGGTGELFF TGTGCCAGCAGCGTAAGAGGGACGGGGGGAACCGGGGAGCTGTTTTTT
TRBD1 few TRBJ2-3 TRBV5-1 CASSLGQGTIKDTQYF TGCGCCAGCAGCTTGGGACAGGGGACAATAAAGGATACGCAGTATTTT
NA NA TRBJ1-3 TRBV11-2 CASSPMGGNTIYF TGTGCCAGCAGCCCGATGGGGGGAAACACCATATATTTT
NA NA TRBJ1-1 TRBV10-3 CAITEGLNTEAFF TGTGCCATCACGGAAGGGTTGAACACTGAAGCTTTCTTT
NA NA TRBJ1-3 TRBV6-2/TRBV6-3 CASSYRTSGNTIYF TGTGCCAGCAGTTACAGGACCTCTGGAAACACCATATATTTT
TRBD1 NA TRBJ1-2 TRBV27 CASSTTGTVPGYTF TGTGCCAGCAGTACAACCGGGACAGTGCCTGGCTACACCTTC
NA NA TRBJ1-5 TRBV18 CASSPGNNQPQHF TGTGCCAGCTCACCGGGAAACAATCAGCCCCAGCATTTT
NA NA TRBJ2-6 TRBV7-9 CASSLAPAGANVLTF TGTGCCAGCAGCTTAGCCCCCGCTGGGGCCAACGTCCTGACTTTC
TRBD2 NA TRBJ2-1 TRBV4-3 CASSQRAGGLNEQFF TGCGCCAGCAGCCAAAGAGCGGGGGGCCTGAATGAGCAGTTCTTC
NA NA TRBJ2-3 TRBV5-1 CASSLVSIDTQYF TGCGCCAGCAGCTTGGTGTCTATAGATACGCAGTATTTT
NA NA TRBJ1-3 TRBV7-2 CASSPTGPSGNTIYF TGTGCCAGCAGCCCAACGGGGCCCTCTGGAAACACCATATATTTT
NA NA TRBJ2-5 TRBV19 CASSIQNQETQYF TGTGCCAGTAGTATACAGAACCAAGAGACCCAGTACTTC
TRBD1 NA TRBJ1-5 TRBV4-2 CASSPGGQRNQPQHF TGTGCCAGCAGCCCTGGGGGACAGCGCAATCAGCCCCAGCATTTT
NA NA TRBJ1-2 TRBV5-6 CASSLSQEYGYTF TGTGCCAGCAGCTTGAGCCAAGAATATGGCTACACCTTC
TRBD1 once TRBJ2-7 TRBV20-1 CSASQGDEQYF TGCAGTGCTTCCCAGGGGGACGAGCAGTACTTC
TRBD2 NA TRBJ2-2 TRBV7-2 CASSPLAGNTGELFF TGTGCCAGCAGCCCACTAGCGGGGAACACCGGGGAGCTGTTTTTT
NA NA TRBJ1-3 TRBV6-2/TRBV6-3 CASSYDRSYSGNTIYF TGTGCCAGCAGTTACGACAGATCTTACTCTGGAAACACCATATATTTT
TRBD1 NA TRBJ1-4 TRBV6-5 CASRGWGQGEKLFF TGTGCCAGCAGGGGGTGGGGACAGGGCGAAAAACTGTTTTTT
NA NA TRBJ2-7 TRBV5-4 CASSLAGQTLRYEQYF TGTGCCAGCAGCTTGGCCGGACAGACCTTAAGATACGAGCAGTACTTC
NA NA TRBJ2-2 TRBV5-1 CASSLGVWGLPNTGELFF TGCGCCAGCAGCTTGGGGGTCTGGGGTCTCCCGAACACCGGGGAGCTGTTTTTT
TRBD1 once TRBJ1-1 TRBV5-1 CASSRDSEAEAFF TGCGCCAGCAGCCGGGACAGCGAAGCTGAAGCTTTCTTT
NA NA TRBJ2-5 TRBV18 CASSPIGGYETQYF TGTGCCAGCTCACCAATTGGGGGATACGAGACCCAGTACTTC
TRBD1 NA TRBJ1-4 TRBV28 CASSPGTDREKLFF TGTGCCAGCAGTCCCGGGACAGACAGGGAAAAACTGTTTTTT
NA NA TRBJ2-2 TRBV12-5 CASAPRAGELFF TGTGCTAGTGCCCCCCGTGCCGGGGAGCTGTTTTTT
TRBD1 NA TRBJ2-7 TRBV6-2/TRBV6-3 CASSYRRDRGTYEQYF TGTGCCAGCAGTTACCGCCGGGACAGGGGAACCTACGAGCAGTACTTC
TRBD2 NA TRBJ2-5 TRBV9 CASSVGGLGDQETQYF TGTGCCAGCAGCGTAGGGGGACTAGGGGACCAAGAGACCCAGTACTTC